What follows are 18 T cell receptor beta chains derived from one specimen sequenced in a study of blood T cell repertoires in COVID-19 (dated by TCRdb to 2020 to 2022). Receptor libraries were prepared by the immunoSEQ multiplex PCR assay. TCRdb obtained this table from immuneACCESS and retained in-frame rearrangements with V and J assigned. These tables miss some clones; where compared with another copy, unresolved V genes account for less than half of the shortfall, and the remainder is unexplained. Recorded for this sample are some 73,000 clones; more than 80% of them occurred a single time. 30% to 40% of the sample is taken by the ten largest. The sequencing sample was made of peripheral blood. The receptors shown here come from a woman of 80 years or more with active or convalescent COVID-19.

This rearrangement joins TRBV30 to TRBJ1-5, with D possibly being TRBD1 (6 bases). V was cut by 2 bases and J by 5 bases, with 13 bases left in between. CDR1 GTSNPN and CDR2 SVGIG come from the germline V gene (reference sequence). The CDR3 is 14 amino acids. CDR3 protein: CAWSTTRGDQPQHF. The CDR3 DNA sequence: TGTGCCTGGAGTACGACCAGGGGAGATCAGCCCCAGCATTTT.

The chain carries TRBV5-1 and TRBJ2-5, with TRBD2 identical over 7 bases. Trimming took 0 bases from V and 7 from J; bases not matched to a gene: 9. Per the germline V gene, CDR1 is SGHRS and CDR2 is YFSETQ. This CDR3 comprises 15 residues. CDR3 sequence reads: CASSLGGGDVGTQYF. CDR3 in DNA: TGCGCCAGCAGCTTGGGTGGGGGGGACGTCGGGACCCAGTACTTC. Full variable domain (outside the CDR3, taken from reference TRBV5-1 and TRBJ2-5): KAGVTQTPRYLIKTRGQQVTLSCSPISGHRSVSWYQQTPGQGLQFLFEYFSETQRNKGNFPGRFSGRQFSNSRSEMNVSTLELGDSALYLCASSLGGGDVGTQYFGPGTRLLVL.

The chain employs TRBV5-1 and TRBJ2-3; 10 bases fit TRBD2. Germline assignment: CDR1 SGHRS and CDR2 YFSETQ. This CDR3 is 15 amino acids long. Trimming took 5 bases from V and 1 from J; bases not matched to a gene: 4. CDR3 sequence (DNA): TGCGCCAGCAGTACCGGGACTAGCGGCACAGATACGCAGTATTTT. Translation: CASSTGTSGTDTQYF.

The chain recombines TRBV6-5 with TRBJ2-7; the match to TRBD1 covers 10 bases. CDR3 length: 14 residues. CDR1 and CDR2 from the germline V gene are MNHEY and SVGAGI. Losses at the gene ends were 7 bases for V and 4 bases for J; bases not matched to a gene: 7. The CDR3 reads CASKRQGARYEQYF. In nucleotides, the CDR3 is TGTGCCAGCAAACGACAGGGGGCGCGGTACGAGCAGTACTTC.

The V and J genes are TRBV29-1 and TRBJ2-3; tentatively, D is TRBD2 (6 bases). Germline V CDR1 and CDR2: SQVTM, ANQGSEA. V was trimmed by 3 bases and J by 3 bases, leaving 10 bases between them. This CDR3 contains 13 residues. DNA of the CDR3: TGCAGCGTTGATTTTCGGGGGACAGATACGCAGTATTTT. Protein: CSVDFRGTDTQYF.

V usage is TRBV9 and J usage is TRBJ2-5; TRBD2 agrees at 14 bases. Germline CDR1 is SGDLS and CDR2 is YYNGEE. CDR3 length: 15 residues. V shed 4 bases and J 4 bases; nucleotides not matched to a gene: 3. The CDR3 coding sequence is TGTGCCAGCAGCTCCGGGACTAGCGGGGGAGAGACCCAGTACTTC. It encodes CASSSGTSGGETQYF.

The chain combines TRBV27 with TRBJ1-2, with D perhaps matching TRBD1 (5 bases). CDR3 length equals 15 residues. CDR1 MNHEY and CDR2 SMNVEV come from the germline V gene (reference sequence). Trimming removed 2 bases from V and 4 bases from J, with 14 bases in between. CDR3 sequence: CASSLTTRGFYGYTF. CDR3 in DNA: TGTGCCAGCAGTTTAACTACAAGGGGCTTCTATGGCTACACCTTC.

The chain combines TRBV7-2 with TRBJ1-3, with TRBD1 identical over 7 bases. This CDR3 is built from 14 residues. J was trimmed by 0 bases and V by 5 bases; bases with no gene match: 1. Germline loops: CDR1 SGHTA, CDR2 FQGNSA. The CDR3 nucleotides are TGTGCCAGCAGCACAGGGGTCTCTGGAAACACCATATATTTT. Its translation: CASSTGVSGNTIYF.

The genes are TRBV6-4 and TRBJ1-2, with D tentatively TRBD1 (6 bases). The CDR3 contains 15 residues. V was shortened by 6 bases and J by 2 bases, with 16 bases between the two germline ends. Germline CDR1 MRHNA, CDR2 SNTAGT. The CDR3 region has the DNA TGTGCCAGCAGGGGGGGGCGGGTCTCAAACTATGGCTACACCTTC. Translating it yields CASRGGRVSNYGYTF.

This chain uses TRBV5-1 with TRBJ2-1; 10 nucleotides agree with TRBD2. Germline V lookup: CDR1 SGHRS, CDR2 YFSETQ. The V and J ends lost 0 bases and 4 bases, in that order; junction bases with no gene match: 1. CDR3 size: 15 residues. The CDR3 region has the DNA TGCGCCAGCAGCTTGGAACTAGCGGGATACAATGAGCAGTTCTTC. This gives the protein CASSLELAGYNEQFF.

The V and J genes are TRBV30 and TRBJ2-7; a possible D gene is TRBD2 (5 bases). V lost 4 bases, J lost 2 bases, and 9 bases lay in between. The CDR3 loop spans 12 amino acids. Germline V gene sequence: CDR1 GTSNPN, CDR2 SVGIG (reference sequence). CDR3 nucleotide sequence: TGTGCCTGGAACGAGGGTACCTACGAGCAGTACTTC. Translation: CAWNEGTYEQYF.

The chain joins TRBV19 to TRBJ1-2; D gene ambiguous. V lost 5 bases, J lost 0 bases, and 25 bases lay in between. Germline CDR1 and CDR2: LNHDA and SQIVND (reference sequence). The CDR3 sequence is 19 residues long. CDR3 protein: CASSPPRRHHTLANYGYTF. In DNA form, the CDR3 reads TGTGCCAGTAGTCCCCCCCGTCGACATCACACATTAGCTAACTATGGCTACACCTTC.

The chain joins TRBV7-2 to TRBJ2-1; the match to TRBD2 covers 8 bases. The CDR3 runs 15 residues. Germline V gives CDR1 SGHTA, CDR2 FQGNSA. Germline trimming cut 6 bases from V and 4 bases from J; bases unmatched to any gene: 8. As DNA, the CDR3 is TGTGCCAGCAGTCTTGGGCGGGGGGAATACAATGAGCAGTTCTTC. Translated, it gives CASSLGRGEYNEQFF.

The chain uses TRBV4-3 and TRBJ2-7, with TRBD1 matching 8 bases. CDR1 and CDR2 (germline): LGHNA, YSLEER. J gave up 7 bases and V 0 bases, and 5 bases lay outside the gene matches. The CDR3 covers 14 residues. CDR3 sequence (DNA): TGCGCCAGCAGCCAAGAGGACGGGACAGGAGAGCAGTACTTC. Its protein is CASSQEDGTGEQYF.

The J gene is TRBJ1-3, the V gene TRBV14; the D gene is possibly TRBD1 (5 bases). Looked up from germline, CDR1 is SGHDN and CDR2 is FVKESK. V lost 3 bases and J 1 base, leaving 10 bases between the germline ends. The CDR3 totals 15 residues. CDR3 region: CASSHLQDSGNTIYF. The CDR3 DNA sequence: TGTGCCAGCAGCCACTTACAGGATTCTGGAAACACCATATATTTT.

The V gene is TRBV5-1, the J gene TRBJ1-1; TRBD1 might be the D (5 bases). CDR3 length equals 15 residues. Germline assignment: CDR1 SGHRS and CDR2 YFSETQ. Trimming took 0 bases from V and 7 from J, leaving 16 bases between them. CDR3 DNA: TGCGCCAGCAGCTTGGATCGGCCGGGACTGGGTGAAGCTTTCTTT. This codes for CASSLDRPGLGEAFF.

This chain uses TRBV4-3 with TRBJ1-2, with a possible D match to TRBD1 (6 bases). CDR3 length: 14 amino acids. V was clipped by 4 bases and J by 6 bases, with 15 bases between them. The germline gives CDR1 LGHNA, CDR2 YSLEER. CDR3 bases: TGCGCCAGCAGCCCCCATAGGGGGACGGATGGCTACACCTTC. This codes for CASSPHRGTDGYTF.

The rearrangement uses TRBV11-3 and TRBJ2-1; 8 positions agree with TRBD2. V lost 3 bases to trimming and J lost 6 bases; unmatched junction nucleotides: 7. CDR1 SGHNT and CDR2 YENEEA come from the germline V gene. The CDR3 is 15 amino acids. As DNA, the CDR3 is TGTGCCAGCAGCTTCGGGGGGGCGGTGATCAATGAGCAGTTCTTC. Protein sequence: CASSFGGAVINEQFF. The full variable domain, rest sourced from reference TRBV11-3 and TRBJ2-1, is EAGVVQSPRYKIIEKKQPVAFWCNPISGHNTLYWYLQNLGQGPELLIRYENEEAVDDSQLPKDRFSAERLKGVDSTLKIQPAELGDSAVYLCASSFGGAVINEQFFGPGTRLTVL.